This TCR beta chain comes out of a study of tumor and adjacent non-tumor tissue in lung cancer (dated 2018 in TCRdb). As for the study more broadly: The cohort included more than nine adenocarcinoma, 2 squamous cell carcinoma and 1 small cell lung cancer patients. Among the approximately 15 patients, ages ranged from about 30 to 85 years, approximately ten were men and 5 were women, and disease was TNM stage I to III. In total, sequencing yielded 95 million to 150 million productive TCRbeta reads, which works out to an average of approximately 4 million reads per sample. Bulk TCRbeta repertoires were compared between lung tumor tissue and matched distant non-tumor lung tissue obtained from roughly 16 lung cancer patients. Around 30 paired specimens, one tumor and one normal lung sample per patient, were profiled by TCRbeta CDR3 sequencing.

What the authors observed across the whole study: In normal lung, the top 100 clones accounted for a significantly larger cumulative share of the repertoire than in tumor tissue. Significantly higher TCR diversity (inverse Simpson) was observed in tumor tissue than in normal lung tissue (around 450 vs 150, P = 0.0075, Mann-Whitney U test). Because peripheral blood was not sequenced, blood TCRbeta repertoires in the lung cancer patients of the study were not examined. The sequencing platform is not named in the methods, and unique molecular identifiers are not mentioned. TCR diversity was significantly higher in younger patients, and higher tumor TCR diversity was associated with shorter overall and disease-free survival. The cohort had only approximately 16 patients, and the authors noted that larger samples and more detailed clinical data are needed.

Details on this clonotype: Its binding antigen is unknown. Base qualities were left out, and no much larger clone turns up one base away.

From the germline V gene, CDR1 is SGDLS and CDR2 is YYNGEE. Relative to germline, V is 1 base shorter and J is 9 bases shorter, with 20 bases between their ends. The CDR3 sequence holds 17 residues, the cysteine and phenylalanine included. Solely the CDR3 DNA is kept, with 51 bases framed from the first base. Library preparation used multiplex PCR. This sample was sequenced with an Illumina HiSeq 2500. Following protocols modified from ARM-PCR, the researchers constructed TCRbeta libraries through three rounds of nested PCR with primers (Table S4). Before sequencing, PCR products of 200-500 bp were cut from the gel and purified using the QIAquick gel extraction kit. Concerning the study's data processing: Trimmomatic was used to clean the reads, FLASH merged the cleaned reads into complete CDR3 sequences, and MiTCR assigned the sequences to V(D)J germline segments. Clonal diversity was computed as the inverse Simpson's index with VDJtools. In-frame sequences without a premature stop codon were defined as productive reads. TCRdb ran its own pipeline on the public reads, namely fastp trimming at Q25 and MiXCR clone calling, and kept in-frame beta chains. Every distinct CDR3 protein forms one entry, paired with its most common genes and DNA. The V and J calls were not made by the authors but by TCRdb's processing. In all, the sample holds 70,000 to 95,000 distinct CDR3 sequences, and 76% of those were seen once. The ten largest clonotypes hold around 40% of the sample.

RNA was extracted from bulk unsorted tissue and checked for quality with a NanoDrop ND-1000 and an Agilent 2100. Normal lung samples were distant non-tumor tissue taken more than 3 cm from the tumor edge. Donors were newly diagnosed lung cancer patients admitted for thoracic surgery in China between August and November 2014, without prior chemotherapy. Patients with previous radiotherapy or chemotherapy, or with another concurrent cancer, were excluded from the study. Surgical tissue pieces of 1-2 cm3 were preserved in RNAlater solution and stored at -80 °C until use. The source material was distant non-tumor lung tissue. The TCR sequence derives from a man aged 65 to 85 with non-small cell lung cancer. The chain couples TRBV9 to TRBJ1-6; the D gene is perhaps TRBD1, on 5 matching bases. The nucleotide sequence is TGTGCCAGCAGCGTAAACCCGAATAAGGGGCTCTCTTCACCCCTCCACTTT. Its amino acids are CASSVNPNKGLSSPLHF.